Presented here are 20 T cell receptor beta chains from one specimen sequenced in a study of blood T cell repertoires in COVID-19. Data came from immunoSEQ multiplex PCR; TCRdb stores just in-frame clones and leaves some out. Of over 200,000 clones in the sample, about 90% are singletons; the top ten hold 1.9%. Sequenced: peripheral blood. All receptors derive from a man between 40 and 49 years old with active or convalescent COVID-19.

The genes are TRBV2 and TRBJ2-4; TRBD2 is a possible D gene (6 bases). The ends were cut back, 7 bases at V and 4 bases at J, with 14 bases in the middle. The germline CDR1 and CDR2 sequences are SNHLY and FYNNEI. This CDR3 spans 14 amino acids. The CDR3 protein is CASMNPGDKNIQYF. DNA of the CDR3: TGTGCCAGCATGAACCCGGGGGATAAAAACATTCAGTACTTC. The whole variable domain, filled in from reference TRBV2 and TRBJ2-4, reads EPEVTQTPSHQVTQMGQEVILRCVPISNHLYFYWYRQILGQKVEFLVSFYNNEISEKSEIFDDQFSVERPDGSNFTLKIRSTKLEDSAMYFCASMNPGDKNIQYFGAGTRLSVL.

This chain connects TRBV27 to TRBJ1-5; the D is unclear. Trimming pared 5 bases from V and 1 base from J, leaving 9 bases between. Looked up from germline, CDR1 is MNHEY and CDR2 is SMNVEV (reference sequence). The length of the CDR3 is 14 residues. The CDR3, as DNA: TGTGCCAGCAGTCCTCATCTAAGCAATCAGCCCCAGCATTTT. It yields the protein CASSPHLSNQPQHF.

The rearrangement uses TRBV7-3 and TRBJ2-1; TRBD1 matches 7 bases. CDR3 length: 15 amino acids. V trimming: 6 bases; J trimming: 0 bases; junction bases outside the gene matches: 5. CDR1 SGHTA and CDR2 FQGTGA come from the germline V gene. The CDR3 spells CASSRDSSSYNEQFF. The CDR3 nucleotides are TGTGCCAGCAGTAGGGACAGTAGCTCCTACAATGAGCAGTTCTTC.

The CDR3 region is CAREDRLANYGYTF. CDR3 nucleotide sequence: TGTGCCAGAGAGGACAGGTTAGCTAACTATGGCTACACCTTC. The rearrangement joins TRBV2 to TRBJ1-2; 7 bases fit TRBD1. V shed 9 bases, J shed 0 bases, and the junction held 7 bases outside the gene matches. CDR3 size: 14 residues. The germline CDR1 and CDR2 sequences are SNHLY and FYNNEI.

The J gene is TRBJ2-5, the V gene TRBV29-1; a weak D match, TRBD2 (5 bases). Trimming left V 7 bases short and J 5 bases short, with 14 bases between. This CDR3 region has 12 residues. From germline, CDR1 is SQVTM and CDR2 ANQGSEA. CDR3 amino acids: CSARGIAETQYF. DNA of the CDR3: TGCAGCGCTCGAGGGATTGCGGAGACCCAGTACTTC.

The chain employs TRBV25-1 and TRBJ1-1; D is perhaps TRBD1 (5 bases). This CDR3 region has 14 residues. The V end lost 1 base, the J end lost 3 bases, and 9 bases lay between the germline ends. The germline V gene has CDR1 MGHDK and CDR2 SYGVNS. The CDR3 coding sequence is TGTGCCAGCAGTGAATCGGGGGATTACACTGAAGCTTTCTTT. It encodes CASSESGDYTEAFF.

The chain combines TRBV5-4 with TRBJ2-2; TRBD2 agrees at 9 bases. Trimming cost V 1 base and J 0 bases; bases outside gene matches: 1. CDR1 and CDR2 (germline): SGHNT, YYREEE (reference sequence). This CDR3 is 16 amino acids long. As DNA, the CDR3 is TGTGCCAGCAGCTTGCAGCGGGGGGCGAACACCGGGGAGCTGTTTTTT. Translation gives CASSLQRGANTGELFF.

The gene calls are TRBV20-1 and TRBJ2-5; 9 bases are a match to TRBD2. The CDR3 consists of 15 residues. Trimming removed 3 bases from V and 1 base from J; junction bases left unmatched: 6. Per germline, CDR1 DFQATT and CDR2 SNEGSKA (reference sequence). The CDR3 sequence is CSASSLAGSQETQYF. The DNA of the CDR3 is TGCAGTGCTAGTAGCCTAGCGGGGAGCCAAGAGACCCAGTACTTC.

This clone has a handful of counts. This rearrangement joins TRBV7-3 to TRBJ1-2; TRBD1 is a possible D gene (5 bases). The CDR3 has 13 amino acids. Trimming pared 2 bases from V and 8 bases from J, leaving 12 bases between. Germline values: CDR1 SGHTA, CDR2 FQGTGA. In nucleotides, the CDR3 is TGTGCCAGCAGCTTATTGGGGGAGGAAGGCTACACCTTC. Its translation: CASSLLGEEGYTF.

This clone came up many times. This sequence joins TRBV28 and TRBJ1-6, with D uncertain. The V gene lost 4 bases and the J gene lost 9 bases, with 28 bases spanning the gap. Germline loops: CDR1 MDHEN, CDR2 SYDVKM. This CDR3 has 19 amino acids. This CDR3 is CASSSPPGRQRDLGSPLHF. The CDR3 nucleotides read TGTGCCAGCAGTTCCCCCCCGGGTCGCCAAAGAGACCTCGGTTCACCCCTCCACTTT.

V is TRBV12-5 and J is TRBJ2-7; 8 bases align to TRBD1. This CDR3 spans 15 amino acids. CDR1 is LGHNT and CDR2 is FRNRAP in the germline V gene. V shed 2 bases and J 2 bases; nucleotides not matched to a gene: 5. This CDR3 is CASGLRAGGPYEQYF. The CDR3 DNA reads as TGTGCTAGTGGTTTGAGGGCAGGGGGCCCCTACGAGCAGTACTTC.

The genes are TRBV19 and TRBJ1-5; the match to TRBD1 covers 7 bases. Germline lookup yields CDR1 LNHDA and CDR2 SQIVND (reference sequence). CDR3 size: 15 residues. The V gene end was trimmed by 1 base and the J gene end by 4 bases; junction bases not matched to a gene: 4. CDR3 nucleotide sequence: TGTGCCAGTAGTATAGGCAGGGGGAGGAATCAGCCCCAGCATTTT. Residues: CASSIGRGRNQPQHF.

This sequence joins TRBV7-2 and TRBJ1-6; the D is unclear. The CDR3 is 17 residues long. Germline CDR1 SGHTA, CDR2 FQGNSA. Trimming removed 5 bases at V and 5 bases at J, with 19 bases between. As DNA, the CDR3 is TGTGCCAGCAGCCCCCTCCGGGGAGGGTCGGATAATTCACCCCTCCACTTT. Residues: CASSPLRGGSDNSPLHF. Supplemented by reference TRBV7-2 and TRBJ1-6, the full variable domain reads GAGVSQSPSNKVTEKGKDVELRCDPISGHTALYWYRQSLGQGLEFLIYFQGNSAPDKSGLPSDRFSAERTGGSVSTLTIQRTQQEDSAVYLCASSPLRGGSDNSPLHFGNGTRLTVT.

This chain joins TRBV2 and TRBJ1-2; tentative D call: TRBD1 (5 bases). CDR3 length: 16 residues. Trimming removed 7 bases from V and 6 bases from J, with 24 bases in between. Looked up from germline, CDR1 is SNHLY and CDR2 is FYNNEI. CDR3 nucleotide sequence: TGTGCCAGCAACCCAACTCGAGAGGCAGGGTCTAATGGCTACACCTTC. As protein: CASNPTREAGSNGYTF.

The chain couples TRBV6-2 or TRBV6-3 to TRBJ1-1; D unresolved. The CDR3 length is 12 residues. The germline gives CDR1 MNHEY, CDR2 SVGEGT. V lost 2 bases and J lost 5, with 6 bases in between. In DNA, the CDR3 is TGTGCCAGCAGTTACCCGGAGACTGAAGCTTTCTTT. Its translation is CASSYPETEAFF.

The J gene is TRBJ1-1, the V gene TRBV12-3 or TRBV12-4, with D unclear. Trimming removed 4 bases at V and 8 bases at J, with 14 bases between. The CDR3 has 13 amino acids. The CDR3 loop reads CASSSSTRLEAFF. The DNA of the CDR3 is TGTGCCAGCAGTTCATCGACAAGGCTAGAAGCTTTCTTT.

This chain connects TRBV5-4 to TRBJ2-2; D remains unclear. The CDR3 covers 14 residues. Germline V gives CDR1 SGHNT, CDR2 YYREEE (reference sequence). Trimming removed 0 bases from V and 0 bases from J, with 3 bases in between. The DNA for the CDR3 is TGTGCCAGCAGCTTGGCCTCGAACACCGGGGAGCTGTTTTTT. This sequence encodes CASSLASNTGELFF.

The genes are TRBV7-6 and TRBJ1-2, with TRBD1 matching 7 bases. CDR1 is SGHVS and CDR2 is FNYEAQ in the germline V gene. J gave up 6 bases and V 4 bases, and 11 bases lay outside the gene matches. The CDR3 length is 15 residues. CDR3 amino acids: CASSSSQTGAHGYTF. The DNA for the CDR3 is TGTGCCAGCAGCTCCTCCCAAACAGGGGCCCATGGCTACACCTTC.

The CDR3 is CASSLSGVGSYGYTF. The CDR3 region has the DNA TGTGCCAGCAGCTTGTCGGGGGTGGGCTCCTATGGCTACACCTTC. This rearrangement joins TRBV5-4 to TRBJ1-2, with TRBD1 as a possible D gene (5 bases). The germline CDR1 and CDR2 sequences are SGHNT and YYREEE (reference sequence). The CDR3 spans 15 residues. Trimming pared 1 base from V and 4 bases from J, leaving 14 bases between. Drawing the rest from reference TRBV5-4 and TRBJ1-2, the complete variable domain is ETGVTQSPTHLIKTRGQQVTLRCSSQSGHNTVSWYQQALGQGPQFIFQYYREEENGRGNFPPRFSGLQFPNYSSELNVNALELDDSALYLCASSLSGVGSYGYTFGSGTRLTVV.

The sample holds one count of this clone. The rearrangement links TRBV6-5 to TRBJ2-3; weak D call: TRBD2 (6 bases). Germline V lookup: CDR1 MNHEY, CDR2 SVGAGI. V dropped 0 bases and J dropped 3 bases, with 10 bases sitting between them. The length of the CDR3 is 15 residues. The CDR3 DNA reads as TGTGCCAGCAGTTACTCTGCGGGAACGACAGATACGCAGTATTTT. This codes for CASSYSAGTTDTQYF.